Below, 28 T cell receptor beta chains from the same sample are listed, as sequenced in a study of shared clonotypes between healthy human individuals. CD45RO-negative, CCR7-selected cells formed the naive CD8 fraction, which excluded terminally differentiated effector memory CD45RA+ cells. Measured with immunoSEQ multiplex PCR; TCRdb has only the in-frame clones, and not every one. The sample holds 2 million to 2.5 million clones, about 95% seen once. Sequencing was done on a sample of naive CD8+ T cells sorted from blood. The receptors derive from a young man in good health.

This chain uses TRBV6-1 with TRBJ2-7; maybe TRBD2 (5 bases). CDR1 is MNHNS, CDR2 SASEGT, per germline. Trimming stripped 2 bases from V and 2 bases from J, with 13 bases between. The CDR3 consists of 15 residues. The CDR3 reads CASSELRVPTYEQYF. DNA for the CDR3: TGTGCCAGCAGTGAATTGAGGGTGCCCACCTACGAGCAGTACTTC.

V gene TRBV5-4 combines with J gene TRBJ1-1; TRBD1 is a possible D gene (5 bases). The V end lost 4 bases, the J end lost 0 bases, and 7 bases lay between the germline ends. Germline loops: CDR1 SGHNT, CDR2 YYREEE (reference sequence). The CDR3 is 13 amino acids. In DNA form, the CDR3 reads TGTGCCAGCAGCACGGGGGTGAACACTGAAGCTTTCTTT. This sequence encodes CASSTGVNTEAFF. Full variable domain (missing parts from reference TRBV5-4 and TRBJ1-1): ETGVTQSPTHLIKTRGQQVTLRCSSQSGHNTVSWYQQALGQGPQFIFQYYREEENGRGNFPPRFSGLQFPNYSSELNVNALELDDSALYLCASSTGVNTEAFFGQGTRLTVV.

The CDR3 DNA sequence: TGTGCCAGCAGTAGATCCGGGACAGGCTACGAGCAGTACTTC. Translated: CASSRSGTGYEQYF. J is TRBJ2-7 and V is TRBV27, with 8 bases identical to TRBD1. V lost 5 bases to trimming and J lost 3 bases; unmatched junction nucleotides: 6. CDR3 length: 14 residues. Germline CDR1 reads MNHEY; CDR2 reads SMNVEV (reference sequence).

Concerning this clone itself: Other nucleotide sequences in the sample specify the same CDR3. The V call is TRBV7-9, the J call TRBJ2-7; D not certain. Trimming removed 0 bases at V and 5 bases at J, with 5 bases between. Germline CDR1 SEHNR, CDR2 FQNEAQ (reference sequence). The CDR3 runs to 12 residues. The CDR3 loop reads CASSLAGHEQYF. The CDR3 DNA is TGTGCCAGCAGCTTAGCCGGGCACGAGCAGTACTTC.

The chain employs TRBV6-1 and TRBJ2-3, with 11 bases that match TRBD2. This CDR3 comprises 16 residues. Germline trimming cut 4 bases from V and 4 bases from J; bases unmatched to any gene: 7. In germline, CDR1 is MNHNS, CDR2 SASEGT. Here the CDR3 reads CASSVLAGGPPDTQYF. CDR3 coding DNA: TGTGCCAGCAGTGTCCTAGCGGGGGGTCCCCCAGATACGCAGTATTTT.

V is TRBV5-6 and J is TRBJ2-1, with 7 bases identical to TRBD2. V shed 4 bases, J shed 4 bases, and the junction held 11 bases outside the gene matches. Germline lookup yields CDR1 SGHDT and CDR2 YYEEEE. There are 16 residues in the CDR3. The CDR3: CASSRRGASGYNEQFF. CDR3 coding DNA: TGTGCCAGCAGCCGACGAGGGGCTAGCGGTTACAATGAGCAGTTCTTC.

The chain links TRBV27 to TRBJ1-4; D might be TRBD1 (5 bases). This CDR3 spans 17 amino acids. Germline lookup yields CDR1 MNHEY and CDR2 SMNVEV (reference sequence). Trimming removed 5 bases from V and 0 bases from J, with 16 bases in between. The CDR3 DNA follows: TGTGCCAGCAGTCCCCAGGACACTATTGCAACTAATGAAAAACTGTTTTTT. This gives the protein CASSPQDTIATNEKLFF.

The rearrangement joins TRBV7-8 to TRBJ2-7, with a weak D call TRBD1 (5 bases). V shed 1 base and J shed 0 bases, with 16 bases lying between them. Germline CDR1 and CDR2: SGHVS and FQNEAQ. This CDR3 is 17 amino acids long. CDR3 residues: CASSLGGAGNTSYEQYF. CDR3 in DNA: TGTGCCAGCAGCTTAGGTGGGGCAGGGAACACCTCCTACGAGCAGTACTTC. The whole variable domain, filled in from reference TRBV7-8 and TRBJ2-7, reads GAGVSQSPRYKVAKRGQDVALRCDPISGHVSLFWYQQALGQGPEFLTYFQNEAQLDKSGLPSDRFFAERPEGSVSTLKIQRTQQEDSAVYLCASSLGGAGNTSYEQYFGPGTRLTVT.

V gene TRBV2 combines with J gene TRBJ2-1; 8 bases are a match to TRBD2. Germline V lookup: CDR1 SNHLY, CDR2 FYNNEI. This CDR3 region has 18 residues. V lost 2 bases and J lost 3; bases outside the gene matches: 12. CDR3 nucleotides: TGTGCCAGCAGTGAAAGGAGCGGGAGCCCAAATTTCTACAATGAGCAGTTCTTC. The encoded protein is CASSERSGSPNFYNEQFF.

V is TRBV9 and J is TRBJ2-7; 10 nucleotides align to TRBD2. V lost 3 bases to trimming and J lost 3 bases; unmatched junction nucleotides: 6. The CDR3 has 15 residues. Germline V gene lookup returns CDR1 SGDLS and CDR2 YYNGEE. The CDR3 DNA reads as TGTGCCAGCAGCGCGACCGGGACTAGCGACTACGAGCAGTACTTC. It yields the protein CASSATGTSDYEQYF. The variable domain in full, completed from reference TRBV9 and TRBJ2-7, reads DSGVTQTPKHLITATGQRVTLRCSPRSGDLSVYWYQQSLDQGLQFLIQYYNGEERAKGNILERFSAQQFPDLHSELNLSSLELGDSALYFCASSATGTSDYEQYFGPGTRLTVT.

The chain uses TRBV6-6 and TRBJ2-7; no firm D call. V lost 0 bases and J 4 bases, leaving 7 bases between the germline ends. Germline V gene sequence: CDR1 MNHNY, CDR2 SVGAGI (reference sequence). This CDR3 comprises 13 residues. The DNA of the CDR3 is TGTGCCAGCAGTTACTCACTGGCATACGAGCAGTACTTC. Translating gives CASSYSLAYEQYF.

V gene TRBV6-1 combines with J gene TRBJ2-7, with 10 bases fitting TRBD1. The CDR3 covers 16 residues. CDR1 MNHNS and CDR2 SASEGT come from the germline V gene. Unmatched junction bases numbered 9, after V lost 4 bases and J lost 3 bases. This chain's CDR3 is CASSVEDRGMVYEQYF. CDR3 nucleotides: TGTGCCAGCAGTGTGGAGGACAGGGGGATGGTCTACGAGCAGTACTTC.

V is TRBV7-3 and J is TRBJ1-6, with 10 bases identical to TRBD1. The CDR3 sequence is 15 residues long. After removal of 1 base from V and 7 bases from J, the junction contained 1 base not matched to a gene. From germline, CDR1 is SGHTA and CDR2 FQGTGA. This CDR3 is CASSLMTGGNSPLHF. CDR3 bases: TGTGCCAGCAGCTTAATGACAGGGGGCAATTCACCCCTCCACTTT. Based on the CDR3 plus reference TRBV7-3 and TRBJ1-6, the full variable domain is GAGVSQTPSNKVTEKGKYVELRCDPISGHTALYWYRQSLGQGPEFLIYFQGTGAADDSGLPNDRFFAVRPEGSVSTLKIQRTERGDSAVYLCASSLMTGGNSPLHFGNGTRLTVT.

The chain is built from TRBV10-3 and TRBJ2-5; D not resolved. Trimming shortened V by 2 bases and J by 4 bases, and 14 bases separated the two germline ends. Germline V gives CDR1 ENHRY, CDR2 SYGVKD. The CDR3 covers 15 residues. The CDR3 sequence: CAISEGFDGPETQYF. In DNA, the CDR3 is TGTGCCATCAGTGAGGGCTTTGACGGTCCAGAGACCCAGTACTTC.

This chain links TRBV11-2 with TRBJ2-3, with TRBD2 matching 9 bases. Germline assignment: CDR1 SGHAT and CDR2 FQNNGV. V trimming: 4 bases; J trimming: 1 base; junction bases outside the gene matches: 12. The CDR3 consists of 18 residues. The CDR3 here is CASSSPFASSGGTDTQYF. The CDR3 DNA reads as TGTGCCAGCAGCTCCCCCTTCGCGTCTAGCGGGGGCACAGATACGCAGTATTTT.

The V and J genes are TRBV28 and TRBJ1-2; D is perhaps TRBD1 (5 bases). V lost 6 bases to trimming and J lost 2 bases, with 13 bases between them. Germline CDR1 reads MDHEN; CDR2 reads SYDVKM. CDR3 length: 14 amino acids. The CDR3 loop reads CASSPWSGNYGYTF. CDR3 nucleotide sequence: TGTGCCAGCAGCCCCTGGTCAGGGAACTATGGCTACACCTTC.

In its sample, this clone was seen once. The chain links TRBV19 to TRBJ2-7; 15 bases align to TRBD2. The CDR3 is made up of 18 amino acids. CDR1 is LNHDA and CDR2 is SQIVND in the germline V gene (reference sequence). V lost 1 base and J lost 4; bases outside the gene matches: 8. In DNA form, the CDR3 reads TGTGCCAGTAGTATAGCCCCGGGACTAGCGGGGGGACTTTACGAGCAGTACTTC. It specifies CASSIAPGLAGGLYEQYF.

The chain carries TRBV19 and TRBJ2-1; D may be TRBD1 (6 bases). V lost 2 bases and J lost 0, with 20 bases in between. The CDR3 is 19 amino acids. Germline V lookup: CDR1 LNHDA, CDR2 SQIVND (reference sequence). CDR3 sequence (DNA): TGTGCCAGTAGTATATTAAACAGGGAGACGGACTTCTCCTACAATGAGCAGTTCTTC. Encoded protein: CASSILNRETDFSYNEQFF. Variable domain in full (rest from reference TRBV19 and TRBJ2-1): DGGITQSPKYLFRKEGQNVTLSCEQNLNHDAMYWYRQDPGQGLRLIYYSQIVNDFQKGDIAEGYSVSREKKESFPLTVTSAQKNPTAFYLCASSILNRETDFSYNEQFFGPGTRLTVL.

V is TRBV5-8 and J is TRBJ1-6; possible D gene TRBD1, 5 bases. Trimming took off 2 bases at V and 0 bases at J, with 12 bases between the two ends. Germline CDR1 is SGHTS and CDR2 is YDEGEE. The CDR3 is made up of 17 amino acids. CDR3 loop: CASSFPGMASYNSPLHF. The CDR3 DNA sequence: TGTGCCAGCAGCTTCCCAGGGATGGCCTCCTATAATTCACCCCTCCACTTT.

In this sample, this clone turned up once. The CDR3 here is CSVEGNKLEQYF. CDR3 DNA: TGCAGCGTTGAGGGGAACAAGCTCGAGCAGTACTTC. The chain uses TRBV29-1 and TRBJ2-7; D gene ambiguous. The germline CDR1 and CDR2 sequences are SQVTM and ANQGSEA. This CDR3 has 12 amino acids. V shed 3 bases and J shed 6 bases, with 12 bases lying between them.

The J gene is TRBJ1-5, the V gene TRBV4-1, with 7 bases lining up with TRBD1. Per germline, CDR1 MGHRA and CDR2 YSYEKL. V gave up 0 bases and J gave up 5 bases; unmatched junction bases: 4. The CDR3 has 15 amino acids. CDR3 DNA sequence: TGCGCCAGCAGCCAAGACGGGACAGATTATCAGCCCCAGCATTTT. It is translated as CASSQDGTDYQPQHF.

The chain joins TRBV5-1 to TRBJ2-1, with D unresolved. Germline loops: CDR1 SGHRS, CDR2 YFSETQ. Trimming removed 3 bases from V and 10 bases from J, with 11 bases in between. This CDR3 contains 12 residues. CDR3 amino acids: CASSYTSWEQFF. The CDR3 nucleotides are TGCGCCAGCAGCTACACATCGTGGGAGCAGTTCTTC. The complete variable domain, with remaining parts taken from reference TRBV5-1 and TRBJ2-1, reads KAGVTQTPRYLIKTRGQQVTLSCSPISGHRSVSWYQQTPGQGLQFLFEYFSETQRNKGNFPGRFSGRQFSNSRSEMNVSTLELGDSALYLCASSYTSWEQFFGPGTRLTVL.

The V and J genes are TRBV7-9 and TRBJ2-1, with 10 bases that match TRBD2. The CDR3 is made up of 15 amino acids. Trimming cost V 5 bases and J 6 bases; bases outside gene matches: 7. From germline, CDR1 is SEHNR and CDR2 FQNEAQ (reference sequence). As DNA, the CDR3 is TGTGCCAGCAGCCCAACTAGCGGGGAGTTCAATGAGCAGTTCTTC. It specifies CASSPTSGEFNEQFF.

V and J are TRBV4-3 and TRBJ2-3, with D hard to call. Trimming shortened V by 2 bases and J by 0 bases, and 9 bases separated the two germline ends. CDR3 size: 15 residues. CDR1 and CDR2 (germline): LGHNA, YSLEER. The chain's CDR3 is CASSQWASSTDTQYF. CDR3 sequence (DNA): TGCGCCAGCAGCCAATGGGCCAGTAGCACAGATACGCAGTATTTT.

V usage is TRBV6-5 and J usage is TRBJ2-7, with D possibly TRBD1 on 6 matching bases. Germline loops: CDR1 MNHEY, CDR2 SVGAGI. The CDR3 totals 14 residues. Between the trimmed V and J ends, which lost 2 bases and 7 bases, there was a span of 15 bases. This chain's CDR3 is CASSYGQTGWEQYF. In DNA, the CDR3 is TGTGCCAGCAGTTACGGCCAGACAGGATGGGAGCAGTACTTC.

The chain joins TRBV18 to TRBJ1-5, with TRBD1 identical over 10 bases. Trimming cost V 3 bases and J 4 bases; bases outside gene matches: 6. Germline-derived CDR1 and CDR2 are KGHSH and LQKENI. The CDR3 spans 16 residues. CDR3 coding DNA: TGTGCCAGCTCACCCCGGGACAGGGGCCCGAATCAGCCCCAGCATTTT. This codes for CASSPRDRGPNQPQHF.

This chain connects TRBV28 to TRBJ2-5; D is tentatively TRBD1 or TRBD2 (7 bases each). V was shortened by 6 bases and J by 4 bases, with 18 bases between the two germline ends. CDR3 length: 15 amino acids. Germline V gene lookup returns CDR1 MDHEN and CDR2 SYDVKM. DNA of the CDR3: TGTGCCAGCAGCAAATACAGGGGAGGGTTAGAGACCCAGTACTTC. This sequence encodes CASSKYRGGLETQYF.

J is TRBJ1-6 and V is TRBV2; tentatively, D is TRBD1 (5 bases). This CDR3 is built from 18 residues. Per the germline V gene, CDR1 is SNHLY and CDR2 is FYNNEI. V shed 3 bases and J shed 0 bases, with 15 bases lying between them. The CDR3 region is CASSEYVWGSSYNSPLHF. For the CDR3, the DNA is TGTGCCAGCAGTGAGTACGTTTGGGGGAGCTCCTATAATTCACCCCTCCACTTT. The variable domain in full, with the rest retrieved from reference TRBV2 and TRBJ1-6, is EPEVTQTPSHQVTQMGQEVILRCVPISNHLYFYWYRQILGQKVEFLVSFYNNEISEKSEIFDDQFSVERPDGSNFTLKIRSTKLEDSAMYFCASSEYVWGSSYNSPLHFGNGTRLTVT.